The 24 T cell receptor beta chains given below trace back to one sample, sequenced in a study of shared clonotypes between healthy human individuals. Assay used: immunoSEQ multiplex PCR; TCRdb lists only in-frame clones, some missing. The data hold approximately 620,000 clones, with more than 95% observed a single time. The source material was naive CD4+ T cells sorted from blood. This sample's subset: CD45RA+ positively selected. Source of these receptors: a woman aged 25 to 45 in good health.

V usage is TRBV27 and J usage is TRBJ1-1; D may be TRBD1 (5 bases). The CDR3 is 14 residues long. V gave up 3 bases and J gave up 6 bases, with 14 bases separating them. Germline CDR1 is MNHEY and CDR2 is SMNVEV (reference sequence). The DNA of the CDR3 is TGTGCCAGCAGTTTGGTGCGGGGGAGCGCTGAAGCTTTCTTT. This encodes CASSLVRGSAEAFF.

The rearrangement uses TRBV7-3 and TRBJ2-1; TRBD2 matches at 9 bases. The CDR3 contains 16 residues. Germline values: CDR1 SGHTA, CDR2 FQGTGA. The V segment lost 5 bases and the J segment 10 bases; nucleotides outside the gene matches: 15. CDR3 amino acids: CASSLGGLAGREEQFF. The CDR3 bases are TGTGCCAGCAGCCTAGGGGGGCTAGCGGGAAGGGAGGAGCAGTTCTTC.

The chain joins TRBV6-4 to TRBJ1-3; D might be TRBD1 (6 bases). This CDR3 region has 19 residues. Trimming took off 2 bases at V and 0 bases at J, with 20 bases between the two ends. Per germline, CDR1 MRHNA and CDR2 SNTAGT. CDR3 protein: CASSDQTGPEIRSGNTIYF. The CDR3 DNA reads as TGTGCCAGCAGTGACCAAACAGGGCCTGAAATACGCTCTGGAAACACCATATATTTT.

This chain links TRBV9 with TRBJ1-3, with D hard to call. This CDR3 has 17 residues. In germline, CDR1 is SGDLS, CDR2 YYNGEE. The germline V and J ends were trimmed by 3 bases and 2 bases, with 18 bases remaining between them. The CDR3 sequence is CASSASPFRRTGNTIYF. CDR3 nucleotide sequence: TGTGCCAGCAGCGCCTCCCCATTTCGGAGGACTGGAAACACCATATATTTT.

The chain is built from TRBV18 and TRBJ2-1; D is undetermined. The CDR3 is 11 amino acids. V was cut by 2 bases and J by 7 bases, with 3 bases left in between. CDR1 is KGHSH, CDR2 LQKENI, per germline. CDR3 DNA: TGTGCCAGCTCACCAGAGAATGAGCAGTTCTTC. Protein sequence: CASSPENEQFF.

The rearrangement joins TRBV5-1 to TRBJ2-7; 9 bases are shared with TRBD1. Per the germline V gene, CDR1 is SGHRS and CDR2 is YFSETQ. With V trimmed by 3 bases and J by 3 bases, 7 bases remained unmatched. This CDR3 is built from 15 residues. The CDR3 DNA is TGCGCCAGCAGCTGGGGACAGGGTCGTGACTACGAGCAGTACTTC. This encodes CASSWGQGRDYEQYF.

This chain links TRBV28 with TRBJ2-7; D remains ambiguous. The V end lost 6 bases, the J end lost 4 bases, and 7 bases lay between the germline ends. This CDR3 contains 11 residues. Germline CDR1 is MDHEN and CDR2 is SYDVKM. CDR3 in amino acids: CASRANYEQYF. The CDR3 coding sequence is TGTGCCAGCAGGGCTAATTACGAGCAGTACTTC.

The chain links TRBV10-3 to TRBJ1-5; D might be TRBD1 (5 bases). CDR3 length: 14 amino acids. Trimming removed 4 bases at V and 0 bases at J, with 7 bases between. Germline V gene lookup returns CDR1 ENHRY and CDR2 SYGVKD. The CDR3, as DNA: TGTGCCATCAGTGCGGGGGATAGCAATCAGCCCCAGCATTTT. It is translated as CAISAGDSNQPQHF.

J is TRBJ2-5 and V is TRBV12-1; the table gives TRBD2 as D, unverified against the DNA. TRBV12-1 is listed as a pseudogene. This CDR3 is built from 17 residues. The DNA of the CDR3 is TGTGCCAGCAGCTCCGCTTGGGGACTAGCGGGACAAGAGACCCAGTACTTC. This sequence encodes CASSSAWGLAGQETQYF.

The chain carries TRBV4-1 and TRBJ2-5, with 8 bases that match TRBD2. The CDR3 sequence is 15 residues long. Germline V gene lookup returns CDR1 MGHRA and CDR2 YSYEKL. V lost 4 bases to trimming and J lost 2 bases; unmatched junction nucleotides: 6. The CDR3 loop is CASSLLAGTQETQYF. The CDR3 DNA reads as TGCGCCAGCAGCCTGTTAGCGGGGACGCAAGAGACCCAGTACTTC.

This chain connects TRBV7-7 to TRBJ2-1; D is possibly TRBD1 (8 bases). V was clipped by 4 bases and J by 3 bases, with 19 bases between them. CDR3 length equals 17 residues. Germline CDR1 and CDR2: SSHAT and FNYEAQ (reference sequence). The CDR3 coding sequence is TGTGCCAGCAGCTCCTACCCGGACAGGGACTACTACAATGAGCAGTTCTTC. Encoded protein: CASSSYPDRDYYNEQFF.

The rearrangement joins TRBV6-1 to TRBJ2-2; D remains ambiguous. This CDR3 is built from 11 residues. The V end lost 6 bases, the J end lost 7 bases, and 6 bases lay between the germline ends. Per the germline V gene, CDR1 is MNHNS and CDR2 is SASEGT. The CDR3 bases are TGTGCCAGCAGGAACTACGGGGAGCTGTTTTTT. Protein sequence: CASRNYGELFF.

The chain is built from TRBV2 and TRBJ2-7; TRBD2 agrees at 9 bases. The junction had 7 bases not matched to a gene; V was cut back by 7 bases and J by 3 bases. Germline assignment: CDR1 SNHLY and CDR2 FYNNEI. The CDR3 is 14 residues long. CDR3 sequence: CASIPASGDYEQYF. CDR3 sequence (DNA): TGTGCCAGCATACCGGCTAGCGGGGACTACGAGCAGTACTTC.

The chain uses TRBV28 and TRBJ1-2, with D unresolved. Per the germline V gene, CDR1 is MDHEN and CDR2 is SYDVKM. The V end lost 6 bases, the J end lost 2 bases, and 10 bases lay between the germline ends. The CDR3 has 13 amino acids. CDR3 residues: CASSRQTNYGYTF. CDR3 DNA: TGTGCCAGCAGCCGTCAGACCAACTATGGCTACACCTTC.

The CDR3 loop is CASSPRVAGGLHNEQFF. The CDR3 nucleotides read TGTGCCAGCAGCCCACGGGTAGCGGGAGGGCTACACAATGAGCAGTTCTTC. The chain couples TRBV9 to TRBJ2-1, with 11 bases lining up with TRBD2. CDR3 length: 17 amino acids. V trimming: 4 bases; J trimming: 5 bases; junction bases outside the gene matches: 11. Germline CDR1 and CDR2: SGDLS and YYNGEE. Looking up the rest from reference TRBV9 and TRBJ2-1 gives the full variable domain: DSGVTQTPKHLITATGQRVTLRCSPRSGDLSVYWYQQSLDQGLQFLIQYYNGEERAKGNILERFSAQQFPDLHSELNLSSLELGDSALYFCASSPRVAGGLHNEQFFGPGTRLTVL.

The genes are TRBV5-4 and TRBJ1-1; 7 bases are shared with TRBD1. This CDR3 is built from 11 residues. V dropped 5 bases and J dropped 6; count of bases not matched to a gene: 1. Germline V gene data show CDR1 as SGHNT and CDR2 as YYREEE (reference sequence). The chain's CDR3 is CASSTGAEAFF. The CDR3 DNA follows: TGTGCCAGCAGTACAGGGGCTGAAGCTTTCTTT.

The chain has TRBV18 and TRBJ1-5, with D hard to call. The CDR3 totals 15 residues. The V end was cut by 5 bases, the J end by 5 bases, with 16 bases between. CDR1 and CDR2 (germline): KGHSH, LQKENI. CDR3 sequence (DNA): TGTGCCAGCTCAAGTTTTAAGGAATCGGATCAGCCCCAGCATTTT. Amino acids: CASSSFKESDQPQHF.

This chain joins TRBV10-1 and TRBJ2-7; D call uncertain. The V end was cut by 5 bases, the J end by 0 bases, with 8 bases between. The germline V gene has CDR1 WNHNN and CDR2 SYGVQD (reference sequence). The CDR3 spans 13 residues. The CDR3 here is CASSPVLSYEQYF. CDR3 DNA: TGCGCCAGCAGTCCCGTTCTCTCCTACGAGCAGTACTTC.

The genes are TRBV2 and TRBJ1-1; 8 bases match TRBD1. V was clipped by 3 bases and J by 4 bases; unmatched bases: 7. The CDR3 contains 15 residues. Germline lookup yields CDR1 SNHLY and CDR2 FYNNEI. CDR3 nucleotide sequence: TGTGCCAGCAGTGACAGGGGGCGATGGGGCACTGAAGCTTTCTTT. It yields the protein CASSDRGRWGTEAFF.

CDR3 loop: CAISMTPGGGTDTQYF. CDR3 coding DNA: TGTGCCATCAGTATGACACCAGGGGGTGGCACAGATACGCAGTATTTT. This rearrangement joins TRBV10-3 to TRBJ2-3, with 7 bases that match TRBD1. The CDR3 is 16 residues long. V was clipped by 5 bases and J by 1 base; unmatched bases: 9. Germline V CDR1 and CDR2: ENHRY, SYGVKD.

This sequence joins TRBV2 and TRBJ2-5; 8 bases are shared with TRBD2. V trimming: 10 bases; J trimming: 2 bases; junction bases outside the gene matches: 12. The CDR3 length is 15 residues. From germline, CDR1 is SNHLY and CDR2 FYNNEI. CDR3 sequence reads: CATRKRSGTQETQYF. CDR3 sequence (DNA): TGTGCCACCAGGAAGCGTAGCGGGACGCAAGAGACCCAGTACTTC.

The chain joins TRBV28 to TRBJ2-1; D is uncertain. V shed 2 bases and J shed 15 bases, with 14 bases lying between them. CDR3 length equals 12 residues. CDR1 and CDR2 from the germline V gene are MDHEN and SYDVKM. In DNA form, the CDR3 reads TGTGCCAGCAGTTTAGTAACAGCCCGTCCGTTCTTC. The encoded protein is CASSLVTARPFF.

The V call is TRBV19, the J call TRBJ2-1; D is possibly TRBD2 (5 bases). CDR1 and CDR2 from the germline V gene are LNHDA and SQIVND (reference sequence). This CDR3 spans 16 amino acids. Trimming pared 7 bases from V and 0 bases from J, leaving 16 bases between. The CDR3 sequence: CASTLQWAGSYNEQFF. In DNA form, the CDR3 reads TGTGCCAGTACCTTGCAGTGGGCGGGCTCCTACAATGAGCAGTTCTTC.

This chain uses TRBV10-2 with TRBJ2-2; 10 bases fit TRBD2. The CDR3 runs to 13 residues. Trimming at V came to 10 bases and at J to 7 bases, leaving 6 bases not matched to a gene. CDR1 is WSHSY and CDR2 is SAAADI in the germline V gene. The CDR3 DNA reads as TGCGCCATCCTAGCGGGAGCGGGCGGGGAGCTGTTTTTT. It translates to CAILAGAGGELFF.